The present entry profiles one TCR beta chain with its context. The antigen is undetermined. The entry originates in a study of cytomegalovirus exposure and HLA in healthy donors. Study-level points and caveats: Most TCR sequences were rare, but some public TCRs occurred in many donors. Reportedly, a later analysis found an Asian-associated ancestry cluster had fewer N-insertions than the roughly 700-donor mean. A previous analysis found most TCR beta V segments productive roughly 90% or roughly 30% of the time.

Donors sampled were nominally healthy, though unrecorded immune exposures were likely. This CDR3 region has 14 residues. Germline CDR1 reads SGHNT; CDR2 reads YYREEE (reference sequence). Trimming removed 4 bases at V and 3 bases at J, with 11 bases between. Use of 60 Vbeta and 13 Jbeta primers characterized the PCR. Clones were read by immunoSEQ multiplex PCR, and TCRdb kept only the in-frame ones, dropping some. The table records some 95,000 clones, just under 80% of them present only once. This clonotype was obtained from a man under 40 in good health and CMV-seronegative. The chain recombines TRBV5-4 with TRBJ2-4; D is possibly TRBD1 (6 bases). Material: PBMCs. In nucleotides, the CDR3 is TGTGCCAGCAGCCGAGGGGGAGACAAAAACATTCAGTACTTC. It translates to CASSRGGDKNIQYF.